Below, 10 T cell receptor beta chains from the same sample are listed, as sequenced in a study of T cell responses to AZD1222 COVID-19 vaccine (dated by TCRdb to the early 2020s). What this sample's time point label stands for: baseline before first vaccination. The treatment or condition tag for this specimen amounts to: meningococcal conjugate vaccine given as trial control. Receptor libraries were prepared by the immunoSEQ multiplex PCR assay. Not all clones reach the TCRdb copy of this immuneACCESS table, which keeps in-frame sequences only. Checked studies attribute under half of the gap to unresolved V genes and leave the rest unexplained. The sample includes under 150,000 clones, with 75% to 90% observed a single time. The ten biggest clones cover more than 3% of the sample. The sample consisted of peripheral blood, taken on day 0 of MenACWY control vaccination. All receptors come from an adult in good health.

The CDR3 coding sequence is TGTGCCAGCAGCACCCGGGACAGAGGGAATGGCTACACCTTC. Translating it yields CASSTRDRGNGYTF. This rearrangement joins TRBV5-8 to TRBJ1-2; TRBD1 matches at 7 bases. There are 14 residues in the CDR3. Unmatched junction bases numbered 9, after V lost 4 bases and J lost 6 bases. Germline values: CDR1 SGHTS, CDR2 YDEGEE.

CDR3 residues: CASSAGPSYEQYF. DNA of the CDR3: TGTGCCAGCAGTGCAGGGCCCTCCTACGAGCAGTACTTC. The chain employs TRBV6-4 and TRBJ2-7, with D perhaps matching TRBD1 (5 bases). The germline V gene encodes CDR1 MRHNA and CDR2 SNTAGT. The CDR3 is made up of 13 amino acids. Trimming shortened V by 4 bases and J by 0 bases, and 7 bases separated the two germline ends.

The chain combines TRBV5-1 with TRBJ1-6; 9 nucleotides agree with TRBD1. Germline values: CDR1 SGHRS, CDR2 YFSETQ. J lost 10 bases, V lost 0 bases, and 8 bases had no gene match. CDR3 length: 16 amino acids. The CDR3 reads CASSLAGTGRQSPLHF. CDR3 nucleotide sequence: TGCGCCAGCAGCTTGGCAGGGACAGGGAGGCAATCACCCCTCCACTTT.

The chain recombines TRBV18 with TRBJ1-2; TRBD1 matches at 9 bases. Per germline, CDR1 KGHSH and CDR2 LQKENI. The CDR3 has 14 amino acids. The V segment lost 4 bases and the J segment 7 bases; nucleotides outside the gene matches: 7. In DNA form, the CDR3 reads TGTGCCAGCTCACTCGACAGGGGGAGTCCTGGCTACACCTTC. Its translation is CASSLDRGSPGYTF.

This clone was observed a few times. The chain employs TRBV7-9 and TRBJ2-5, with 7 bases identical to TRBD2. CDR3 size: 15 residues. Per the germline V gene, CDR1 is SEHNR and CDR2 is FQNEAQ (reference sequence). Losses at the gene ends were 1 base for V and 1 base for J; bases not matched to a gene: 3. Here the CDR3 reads CASSLDGGIQETQYF. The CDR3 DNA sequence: TGTGCCAGCAGCTTAGACGGGGGGATCCAAGAGACCCAGTACTTC.

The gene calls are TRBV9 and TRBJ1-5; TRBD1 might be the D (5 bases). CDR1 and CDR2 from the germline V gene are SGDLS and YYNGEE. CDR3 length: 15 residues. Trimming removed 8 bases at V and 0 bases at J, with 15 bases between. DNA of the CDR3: TGTGCCAGTGCGACAGATCCTTATAGCAATCAGCCCCAGCATTTT. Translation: CASATDPYSNQPQHF.

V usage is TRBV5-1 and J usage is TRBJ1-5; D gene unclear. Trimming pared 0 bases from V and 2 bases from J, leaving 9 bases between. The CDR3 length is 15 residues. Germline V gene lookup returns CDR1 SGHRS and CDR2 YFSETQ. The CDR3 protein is CASSLGISGNQPQHF. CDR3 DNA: TGCGCCAGCAGCTTGGGGATCTCGGGCAATCAGCCCCAGCATTTT.

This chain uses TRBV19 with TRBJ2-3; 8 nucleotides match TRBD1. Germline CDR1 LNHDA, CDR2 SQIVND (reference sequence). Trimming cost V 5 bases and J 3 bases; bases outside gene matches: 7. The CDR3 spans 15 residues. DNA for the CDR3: TGTGCCAGTAGTTCGACAGGGGAGTTGACAGATACGCAGTATTTT. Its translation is CASSSTGELTDTQYF.

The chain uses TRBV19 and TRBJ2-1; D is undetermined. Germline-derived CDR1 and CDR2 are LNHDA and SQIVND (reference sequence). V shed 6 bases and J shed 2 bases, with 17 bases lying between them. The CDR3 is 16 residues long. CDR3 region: CASRGSLPVAYNEQFF. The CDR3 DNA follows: TGTGCCAGTAGGGGGTCACTTCCTGTCGCCTACAATGAGCAGTTCTTC.

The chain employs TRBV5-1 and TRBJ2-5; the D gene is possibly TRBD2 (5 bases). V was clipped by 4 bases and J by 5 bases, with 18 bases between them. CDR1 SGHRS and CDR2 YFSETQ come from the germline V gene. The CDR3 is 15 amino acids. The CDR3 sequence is CASSVGVRDRETQYF. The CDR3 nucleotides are TGCGCCAGCAGCGTGGGAGTGAGGGATAGGGAGACCCAGTACTTC. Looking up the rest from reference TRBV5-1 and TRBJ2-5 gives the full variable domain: KAGVTQTPRYLIKTRGQQVTLSCSPISGHRSVSWYQQTPGQGLQFLFEYFSETQRNKGNFPGRFSGRQFSNSRSEMNVSTLELGDSALYLCASSVGVRDRETQYFGPGTRLLVL.